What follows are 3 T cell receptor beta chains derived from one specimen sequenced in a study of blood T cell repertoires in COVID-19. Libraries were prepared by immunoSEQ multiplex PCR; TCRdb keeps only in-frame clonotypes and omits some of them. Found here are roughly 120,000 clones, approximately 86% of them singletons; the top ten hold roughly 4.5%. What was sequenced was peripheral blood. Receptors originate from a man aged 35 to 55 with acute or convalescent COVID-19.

CDR3 loop: CATSDPGQGYYNEQFF. CDR3 DNA: TGTGCCACCAGTGACCCGGGACAGGGGTACTACAATGAGCAGTTCTTC. The chain joins TRBV24-1 to TRBJ2-1, with TRBD1 identical over 10 bases. V lost 4 bases and J lost 3; bases outside the gene matches: 5. The CDR3 is 16 residues long. In germline, CDR1 is KGHDR, CDR2 SFDVKD.

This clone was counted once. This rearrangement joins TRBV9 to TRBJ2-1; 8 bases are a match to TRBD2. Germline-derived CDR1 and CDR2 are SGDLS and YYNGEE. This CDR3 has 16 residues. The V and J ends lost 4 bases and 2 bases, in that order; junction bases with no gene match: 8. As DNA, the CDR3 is TGTGCCAGCAGCCCCCGGGGGGGAGGGACCTACAATGAGCAGTTCTTC. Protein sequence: CASSPRGGGTYNEQFF.

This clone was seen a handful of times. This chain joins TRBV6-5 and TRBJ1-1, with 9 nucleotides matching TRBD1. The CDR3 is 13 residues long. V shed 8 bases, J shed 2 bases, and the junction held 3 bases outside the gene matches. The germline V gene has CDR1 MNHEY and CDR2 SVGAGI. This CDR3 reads CASPGQGNTEAFF. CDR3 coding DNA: TGTGCCAGCCCGGGACAGGGTAACACTGAAGCTTTCTTT.